This TCR beta chain was identified in a study of glioma-infiltrating T cells. The iRepertoire nested amplicon-rescue multiplex PCR amplified TCR alpha and beta CDR3s from RNA. One-step reverse transcription and amplification started from approximately 100-400 ng of tissue mRNA or PBMC total RNA. TCRdb re-analysed the multiplex PCR reads in MiXCR, keeping a single row per CDR3 protein. This sample has approximately 90,000 distinct CDR3 sequences, with 20% to 25% found just once. This CDR3 has 14 residues. Looked up from germline, CDR1 is SGHTA and CDR2 is FQGNSA. The V end lost 1 base, the J end lost 4 bases, and 11 bases lay between the germline ends. In its sample, this clonotype was seen many times.

The chain has TRBV7-2 and TRBJ2-7; D remains unclear. Sequencing was done on a sample of glioma tissue, nonneoplastic brain tissue, or PBMCs (not recorded which). The clonotype originates from a human donor with low-grade glioma or glioblastoma, undergoing nonglioma brain surgery, or in good health (not recorded which). Written as DNA, the CDR3 is TGTGCCAGCAGCTTAGGTGGAGCAGTATACGAGCAGTACTTC. This gives the protein CASSLGGAVYEQYF.